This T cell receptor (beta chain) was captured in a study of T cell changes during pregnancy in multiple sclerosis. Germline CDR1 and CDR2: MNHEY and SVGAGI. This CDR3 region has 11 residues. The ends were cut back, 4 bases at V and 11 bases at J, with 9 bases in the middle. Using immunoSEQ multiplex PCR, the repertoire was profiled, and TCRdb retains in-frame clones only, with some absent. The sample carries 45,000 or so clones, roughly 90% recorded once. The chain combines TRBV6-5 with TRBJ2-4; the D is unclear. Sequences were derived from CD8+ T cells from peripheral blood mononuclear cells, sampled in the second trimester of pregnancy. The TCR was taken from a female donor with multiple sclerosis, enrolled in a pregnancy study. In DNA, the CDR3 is TGTGCCAGCAGTTTTGGCTCAGTTCAGTACTTC. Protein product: CASSFGSVQYF.